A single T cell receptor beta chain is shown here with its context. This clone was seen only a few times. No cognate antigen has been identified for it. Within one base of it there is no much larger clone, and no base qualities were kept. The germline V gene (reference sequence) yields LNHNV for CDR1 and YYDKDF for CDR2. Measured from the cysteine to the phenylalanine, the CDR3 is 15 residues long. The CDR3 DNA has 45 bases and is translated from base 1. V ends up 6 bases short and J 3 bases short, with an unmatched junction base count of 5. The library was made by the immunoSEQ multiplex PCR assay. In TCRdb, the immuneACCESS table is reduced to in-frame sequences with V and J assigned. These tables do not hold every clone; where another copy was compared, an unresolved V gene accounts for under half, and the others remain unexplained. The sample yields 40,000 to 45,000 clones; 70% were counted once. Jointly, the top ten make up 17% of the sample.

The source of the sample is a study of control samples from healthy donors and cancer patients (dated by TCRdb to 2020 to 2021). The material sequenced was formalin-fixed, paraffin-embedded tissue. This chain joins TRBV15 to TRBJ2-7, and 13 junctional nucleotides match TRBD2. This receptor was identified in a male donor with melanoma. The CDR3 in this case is CATRAGTSGIYEQYF. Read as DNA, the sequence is TGTGCCACCAGAGCCGGGACTAGCGGGATCTACGAGCAGTACTTC.